The 27 T cell receptor beta chains in this list originate from one sample, sequenced in a study of blood T cell repertoires in COVID-19. The protocol was immunoSEQ multiplex PCR, while the TCRdb copy is restricted to in-frame clones and leaves out a portion. The sample has roughly 55,000 clones, 78% seen once. What was sequenced was peripheral blood. The receptors stem from a man older than 75 with acute or convalescent COVID-19.

The chain has TRBV5-6 and TRBJ2-7; TRBD1 agrees at 7 bases. J gave up 1 base and V 4 bases, and 5 bases lay outside the gene matches. CDR1 is SGHDT and CDR2 is YYEEEE in the germline V gene. The CDR3 sequence is 14 residues long. The CDR3 loop reads CASSVDRYSYEQYF. CDR3 coding DNA: TGTGCCAGCAGCGTGGACAGGTATTCCTACGAGCAGTACTTC.

V is TRBV15 and J is TRBJ2-2; 8 bases are shared with TRBD1. This CDR3 is 16 amino acids long. The germline CDR1 and CDR2 sequences are LNHNV and YYDKDF (reference sequence). Losses at the gene ends were 0 bases for V and 7 bases for J; bases not matched to a gene: 7. The CDR3 DNA reads as TGTGCCACCAGCAGAGATACGGGGACAGGTATCGGGGAGCTGTTTTTT. This translates into CATSRDTGTGIGELFF.

The gene calls are TRBV20-1 and TRBJ1-2, with D possibly being TRBD1 (6 bases). The CDR3 runs to 11 residues. The ends were cut back, 0 bases at V and 12 bases at J, with 11 bases in the middle. Germline loops: CDR1 DFQATT, CDR2 SNEGSKA (reference sequence). The CDR3 is CSARDRGRDTF. The CDR3 DNA is TGCAGTGCTAGAGACAGGGGAAGGGACACCTTC.

The V and J genes are TRBV24-1 and TRBJ2-7; the match to TRBD1 covers 12 bases. CDR1 is KGHDR and CDR2 is SFDVKD in the germline V gene. Losses at the gene ends were 4 bases for V and 3 bases for J; bases not matched to a gene: 9. The CDR3 length is 17 residues. The CDR3 DNA follows: TGTGCCACCAGTGACAACCCGGGACAGGGGGCTTTCTACGAGCAGTACTTC. The encoded protein is CATSDNPGQGAFYEQYF.

The V call is TRBV6-5, the J call TRBJ2-5; 10 bases are a match to TRBD2. Germline V lookup: CDR1 MNHEY, CDR2 SVGAGI. The CDR3 runs to 14 residues. V shed 5 bases and J 4 bases; nucleotides not matched to a gene: 4. Written as DNA, the CDR3 is TGTGCCAGCAGTCCCCTAGCGGGAGTAGAGACCCAGTACTTC. As protein: CASSPLAGVETQYF.

The CDR3 reads CASSPIRGGYTF. DNA of the CDR3: TGCGCCAGCAGCCCCATAAGGGGGGGCTACACCTTC. This chain uses TRBV5-1 with TRBJ1-2, with D maybe TRBD1 (6 bases). The CDR3 runs to 12 residues. The V gene lost 4 bases and the J gene lost 8 bases, with 12 bases spanning the gap. CDR1 and CDR2 (germline): SGHRS, YFSETQ.

The J gene is TRBJ2-1, the V gene TRBV5-1; 13 bases map to TRBD2. Germline V gives CDR1 SGHRS, CDR2 YFSETQ. The V gene end was trimmed by 0 bases and the J gene end by 7 bases; junction bases not matched to a gene: 7. The CDR3 totals 17 residues. The CDR3 reads CASSLALGLAGVNEQFF. CDR3 sequence (DNA): TGCGCCAGCAGCTTGGCCCTCGGACTAGCGGGAGTGAATGAGCAGTTCTTC. The full variable domain, with the rest looked up from reference TRBV5-1 and TRBJ2-1, is KAGVTQTPRYLIKTRGQQVTLSCSPISGHRSVSWYQQTPGQGLQFLFEYFSETQRNKGNFPGRFSGRQFSNSRSEMNVSTLELGDSALYLCASSLALGLAGVNEQFFGPGTRLTVL.

This chain uses TRBV24-1 with TRBJ1-2; D is undetermined. The germline CDR1 and CDR2 sequences are KGHDR and SFDVKD. The V end was cut by 5 bases, the J end by 5 bases, with 14 bases between. This CDR3 region has 14 residues. CDR3 amino acids: CATSGNEYWYGYTF. DNA for the CDR3: TGTGCCACCAGTGGAAATGAATACTGGTATGGCTACACCTTC.

The chain is built from TRBV11-3 and TRBJ2-7; D may be TRBD2 (5 bases). CDR3 length: 15 amino acids. Germline CDR1 and CDR2: SGHNT and YENEEA. Trimming cost V 8 bases and J 4 bases, with 21 bases left between them. The CDR3 sequence: CASGGYEALVYEQYF. DNA of the CDR3: TGTGCCAGCGGAGGATACGAAGCCCTCGTTTACGAGCAGTACTTC.

This clone showed up just once. The rearrangement links TRBV7-8 to TRBJ1-2, with D tentatively TRBD1 (6 bases). V lost 5 bases to trimming and J lost 5 bases, with 12 bases between them. The germline CDR1 and CDR2 sequences are SGHVS and FQNEAQ. The CDR3 extends over 13 amino acids. The DNA for the CDR3 is TGTGCCAGCAGCCAATATCAGGGGTATGGCTACACCTTC. Translated, it gives CASSQYQGYGYTF. Using reference TRBV7-8 and TRBJ1-2 for the parts outside the CDR3, the full variable domain is GAGVSQSPRYKVAKRGQDVALRCDPISGHVSLFWYQQALGQGPEFLTYFQNEAQLDKSGLPSDRFFAERPEGSVSTLKIQRTQQEDSAVYLCASSQYQGYGYTFGSGTRLTVV.

The chain uses TRBV7-2 and TRBJ2-5; TRBD1 is a possible D gene (6 bases). Germline V gives CDR1 SGHTA, CDR2 FQGNSA. The CDR3 is made up of 13 amino acids. Trimming removed 4 bases at V and 3 bases at J, with 9 bases between. The DNA of the CDR3 is TGTGCCAGCAGCTCACAGGGAAAAGAGACCCAGTACTTC. This sequence encodes CASSSQGKETQYF.

The gene calls are TRBV3-1 (or the pseudogene TRBV3-2) and TRBJ2-1; no definite D call. CDR1 LGHDT and CDR2 YNNKEL come from the germline V gene (reference sequence). V was pared by 5 bases and J by 8 bases, with 10 bases between. This CDR3 has 12 residues. The CDR3 loop is CASSATGYEQFF. The DNA for the CDR3 is TGTGCCAGCAGCGCCACCGGGTATGAGCAGTTCTTC.

The chain's CDR3 is CASRVTYQGEAFF. The CDR3 DNA is TGTGCCAGCAGAGTTACATACCAGGGTGAAGCTTTCTTT. The V call is TRBV6-5, the J call TRBJ1-1; TRBD1 is a possible D gene (5 bases). Germline CDR1 MNHEY, CDR2 SVGAGI. The CDR3 loop spans 13 amino acids. V was trimmed by 6 bases and J by 7 bases, leaving 15 bases between them.

The V gene is TRBV2, the J gene TRBJ2-7, with TRBD1 identical over 8 bases. Germline loops: CDR1 SNHLY, CDR2 FYNNEI. This CDR3 contains 14 residues. V gave up 6 bases and J gave up 7 bases; unmatched junction bases: 11. The DNA of the CDR3 is TGTGCCAGCAGAAGGCAGGGGGCCCGTTTGGAGCAGTACTTC. Translating it yields CASRRQGARLEQYF.

This clone has more than one count but fewer than ten. J is TRBJ2-3 and V is TRBV5-1; D might be TRBD2 (6 bases). The germline V and J ends were trimmed by 2 bases and 5 bases, with 15 bases remaining between them. Germline lookup yields CDR1 SGHRS and CDR2 YFSETQ. The CDR3 runs to 15 residues. This CDR3 is CASSFEAGRGDTQYF. The CDR3 DNA reads TGCGCCAGCAGCTTTGAGGCGGGACGGGGAGATACGCAGTATTTT. The entire variable domain, with the rest obtained from reference TRBV5-1 and TRBJ2-3, is as follows: KAGVTQTPRYLIKTRGQQVTLSCSPISGHRSVSWYQQTPGQGLQFLFEYFSETQRNKGNFPGRFSGRQFSNSRSEMNVSTLELGDSALYLCASSFEAGRGDTQYFGPGTRLTVL.

Many counts were recorded for this clone. The chain couples TRBV11-3 to TRBJ1-1; 7 bases are shared with TRBD1. The CDR3 is 12 amino acids. CDR1 is SGHNT, CDR2 YENEEA, per germline. The V gene end was trimmed by 5 bases and the J gene end by 8 bases; junction bases not matched to a gene: 5. CDR3 in amino acids: CASSPTDREAFF. DNA of the CDR3: TGTGCCAGCAGCCCCACGGACAGGGAAGCTTTCTTT.

This chain joins TRBV4-1 and TRBJ1-1; no firm D call. Germline CDR1 and CDR2: MGHRA and YSYEKL. The CDR3 loop spans 15 amino acids. V lost 0 bases and J lost 0, with 8 bases in between. CDR3 sequence reads: CASSQEEELNTEAFF. The CDR3 region has the DNA TGCGCCAGCAGCCAAGAAGAGGAATTGAACACTGAAGCTTTCTTT.

CDR3 sequence reads: CSAPGQPMNTEAFF. Written as DNA, the CDR3 is TGCAGCGCCCCCGGACAGCCGATGAACACTGAAGCTTTCTTT. The chain uses TRBV29-1 and TRBJ1-1, with a possible D match to TRBD1 (6 bases). The CDR3 extends over 14 amino acids. Trimming removed 7 bases at V and 0 bases at J, with 15 bases between. CDR1 is SQVTM and CDR2 is ANQGSEA in the germline V gene.

This clone was recorded a few times. This chain joins TRBV3-1 (or the pseudogene TRBV3-2) and TRBJ2-7; 7 nucleotides align to TRBD1. J gave up 5 bases and V 1 base, and 8 bases lay outside the gene matches. The germline gives CDR1 LGHDT, CDR2 YNNKEL (reference sequence). The CDR3 loop spans 15 amino acids. Here the CDR3 reads CASSQAGGKGDEQYF. The DNA of the CDR3 is TGTGCCAGCAGCCAAGCAGGGGGAAAAGGCGACGAGCAGTACTTC.

The genes are TRBV3-1 (or the pseudogene TRBV3-2) and TRBJ1-5, with 7 bases lining up with TRBD1. V gave up 0 bases and J gave up 4 bases; unmatched junction bases: 3. CDR1 LGHDT and CDR2 YNNKEL come from the germline V gene (reference sequence). This CDR3 region has 15 residues. The CDR3 DNA reads as TGTGCCAGCAGCCAAGACTTGACAGGGAATCAGCCCCAGCATTTT. It is translated as CASSQDLTGNQPQHF.

V is TRBV29-1 and J is TRBJ2-1, with D perhaps matching TRBD2 (6 bases). This CDR3 has 14 amino acids. CDR1 SQVTM and CDR2 ANQGSEA come from the germline V gene. CDR3 in DNA: TGCACCGGGACTGAGGATTACTCCTACAATGAGCAGTTCTTC. It is translated as CTGTEDYSYNEQFF.

The table lists this clone with a count of one. This chain connects TRBV6-5 to TRBJ2-2; D uncertain. Germline V gene sequence: CDR1 MNHEY, CDR2 SVGAGI. With 2 bases removed from V and 3 bases from J, the gap between germline ends came to 10 bases. This CDR3 region has 15 residues. In nucleotides, the CDR3 is TGTGCCAGCAGTTACAGGCAGACTTACACCGGGGAGCTGTTTTTT. Translating it yields CASSYRQTYTGELFF.

The genes are TRBV7-9 and TRBJ2-1; 10 bases agree with TRBD2. CDR1 SEHNR and CDR2 FQNEAQ come from the germline V gene (reference sequence). V was pared by 8 bases and J by 6 bases, with 7 bases of the junction left unmatched. This CDR3 has 14 amino acids. The CDR3 DNA sequence: TGTGCCAGCGGAGATAGCGGGGGGAGCAATGAGCAGTTCTTC. Translating it yields CASGDSGGSNEQFF.

Only a few counts were recorded for this clone. The rearrangement links TRBV28 to TRBJ2-5; D may be TRBD2 (6 bases). V was trimmed by 4 bases and J by 3 bases, leaving 15 bases between them. This CDR3 is 15 amino acids long. Germline CDR1 reads MDHEN; CDR2 reads SYDVKM. For the CDR3, the DNA is TGTGCCAGCAGTTCGGGAGATGGGGATGAAGAGACCCAGTACTTC. Its translation is CASSSGDGDEETQYF.

The CDR3 region is CAWRAENYGYTF. The CDR3 DNA sequence: TGTGCCTGGAGGGCCGAAAACTATGGCTACACCTTC. This chain links TRBV30 with TRBJ1-2; unclear D gene. The germline gives CDR1 GTSNPN, CDR2 SVGIG (reference sequence). The CDR3 extends over 12 amino acids. V lost 3 bases and J 2 bases, leaving 7 bases between the germline ends.

The chain uses TRBV2 and TRBJ1-5; D not certain. Germline V gene data show CDR1 as SNHLY and CDR2 as FYNNEI. With 2 bases removed from V and 0 bases from J, the gap between germline ends came to 8 bases. This CDR3 contains 15 residues. The CDR3 DNA is TGTGCCAGCAGTGAAAGAGGACTTAGCAATCAGCCCCAGCATTTT. It translates to CASSERGLSNQPQHF.

V is TRBV3-1 (or the pseudogene TRBV3-2) and J is TRBJ1-6; 7 bases align to TRBD1. Germline V CDR1 and CDR2: LGHDT, YNNKEL (reference sequence). The CDR3 has 14 residues. With V trimmed by 6 bases and J by 5 bases, 4 bases remained unmatched. The CDR3 DNA follows: TGTGCCAGCAGTCCAGACAGGGATAATTCACCCCTCCACTTT. Its protein product is CASSPDRDNSPLHF.